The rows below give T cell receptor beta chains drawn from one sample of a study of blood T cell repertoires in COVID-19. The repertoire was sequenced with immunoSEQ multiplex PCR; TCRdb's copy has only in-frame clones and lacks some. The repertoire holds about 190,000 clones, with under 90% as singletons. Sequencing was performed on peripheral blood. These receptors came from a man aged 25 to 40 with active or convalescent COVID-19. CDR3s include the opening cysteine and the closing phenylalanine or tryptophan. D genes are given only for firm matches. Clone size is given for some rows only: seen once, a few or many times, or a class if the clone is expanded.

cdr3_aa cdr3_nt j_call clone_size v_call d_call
CASSQVAGGLTDTQYF TGTGCCAGCAGCCAAGTGGCAGGGGGGCTCACAGATACGCAGTATTTT TRBJ2-3 once TRBV14 -
CASSYSRGLGGTTEAFF TGTGCCAGCAGTTACTCTCGTGGGCTGGGTGGTACGACTGAAGCTTTCTTT TRBJ1-1 - TRBV6-2/TRBV6-3 -
CASSPGLAGSLYSYNEQFF TGTGCCAGCAGTCCCGGGCTAGCGGGAAGCTTGTACTCCTACAATGAGCAGTTCTTC TRBJ2-1 - TRBV6-6 TRBD2
CASRGQGYSNQPQHF TGTGCCAGTAGGGGACAGGGGTATAGCAATCAGCCCCAGCATTTT TRBJ1-5 few TRBV19 TRBD1
CASSSGGSTGAGYTF TGTGCCAGCAGCTCAGGCGGCTCGACAGGGGCGGGCTACACCTTC TRBJ1-2 - TRBV7-9 TRBD1
CASSVRAGGNTEAFF TGTGCCAGCAGCGTCCGGGCAGGGGGGAACACTGAAGCTTTCTTT TRBJ1-1 - TRBV2 TRBD1
CASSLDAQVNYGYTF TGTGCCAGCAGCTTAGATGCGCAGGTTAACTATGGCTACACCTTC TRBJ1-2 - TRBV7-8 -
CATSDSQGSLQPQHF TGTGCCACCAGTGATTCTCAGGGTTCCTTGCAGCCCCAGCATTTT TRBJ1-5 - TRBV24-1 -
CASSYQGGKQPQHF TGTGCCAGCAGTTACCAGGGGGGCAAGCAGCCCCAGCATTTT TRBJ1-5 - TRBV6-5 TRBD1
CASSLIQLNNEQFF TGTGCCAGCAGCTTAATACAGCTGAACAATGAGCAGTTCTTC TRBJ2-1 - TRBV7-6 -
CASSLLLAGASDTQYF TGTGCCAGCAGCTTACTACTAGCGGGGGCTTCAGATACGCAGTATTTT TRBJ2-3 once TRBV5-8 TRBD2
CASSETAGTGGIRDTQYF TGTGCCAGCAGTGAAACCGCCGGGACAGGGGGCATTCGGGATACGCAGTATTTT TRBJ2-3 - TRBV6-1 TRBD1
CASSLARTGNEQFF TGCGCCAGCAGCTTGGCTCGGACAGGGAATGAGCAGTTCTTC TRBJ2-1 - TRBV5-1 TRBD1
CASTQAGVNTEAFF TGTGCCAGCACCCAAGCGGGGGTTAACACTGAAGCTTTCTTT TRBJ1-1 - TRBV2 -
CAIGAGQGSSGNTIYF TGTGCCATCGGAGCGGGACAGGGAAGCTCTGGAAACACCATATATTTT TRBJ1-3 few TRBV10-3 TRBD1
CASSAGSPNQPQHF TGTGCCAGTAGTGCCGGGTCCCCCAATCAGCCCCAGCATTTT TRBJ1-5 - TRBV19 -
CASRTRGLPVQYF TGTGCCAGCAGAACCAGGGGTCTCCCAGTCCAGTACTTC TRBJ2-5 - TRBV27 -
CASSGRAEGTGRSSGYTF TGTGCCAGCAGCGGACGAGCAGAGGGGACAGGGCGATCGAGTGGCTACACCTTC TRBJ1-2 - TRBV9 TRBD1
CASSLLAGGYNEQFF TGTGCCAGCAGCTTACTAGCGGGAGGGTACAATGAGCAGTTCTTC TRBJ2-1 - TRBV3-1/TRBV3-2 TRBD2
CASSATGGREAFF TGTGCCAGCAGCGCCACAGGGGGTAGGGAAGCTTTCTTT TRBJ1-1 - TRBV7-9 TRBD1
CASSHTTGDSYGYTF TGCGCCAGCAGCCACACCACAGGGGATTCCTATGGCTACACCTTC TRBJ1-2 - TRBV4-1 TRBD1
CASSMEGASTNEKLFF TGTGCCAGTAGTATGGAAGGGGCTTCAACTAATGAAAAACTGTTTTTT TRBJ1-4 - TRBV19 -
CASSPGQGETQYF TGTGCCAGCAGCCCTGGACAGGGAGAGACCCAGTACTTC TRBJ2-5 - TRBV7-6 TRBD1
CASSLGGDSSTPLHF TGCGCCAGCAGCTTGGGGGGGGACAGTTCGACACCCCTCCACTTT TRBJ1-6 - TRBV5-1 TRBD1
CASRALLKDSTNTGELFF TGTGCCAGCAGAGCACTGCTAAAAGACAGCACGAACACCGGGGAGCTGTTTTTT TRBJ2-2 - TRBV7-2 -
CASSETILEVNTEAFF TGTGCCAGCAGTGAGACTATCTTAGAGGTGAACACTGAAGCTTTCTTT TRBJ1-1 - TRBV25-1 -
CASSGAGTENTEAFF TGTGCCAGCAGTGGAGCCGGGACAGAGAACACTGAAGCTTTCTTT TRBJ1-1 - TRBV6-1 TRBD1
CASSQSLGGTEAFF TGCGCCAGCAGCCAGTCCTTGGGGGGAACTGAAGCTTTCTTT TRBJ1-1 once TRBV4-1 -
CASLSGTPFGRELFF TGTGCCAGCCTGAGCGGGACTCCCTTTGGCAGGGAGCTGTTTTTT TRBJ2-2 - TRBV19 TRBD2
CASSLGTRTVQETQYF TGTGCCAGCAGTTTAGGTACTCGGACAGTTCAAGAGACCCAGTACTTC TRBJ2-5 - TRBV27 -
CASSTRQGSYGYTF TGTGCCAGCAGTACTCGACAGGGTAGCTATGGCTACACCTTC TRBJ1-2 - TRBV6-5 TRBD1
CASSVEPGLGYNSPLHF TGTGCCAGCAGCGTAGAGCCAGGGTTAGGCTATAATTCACCCCTCCACTTT TRBJ1-6 once TRBV9 -
CASSENPGRGYTF TGTGCCAGCAGTGAGAATCCAGGGAGGGGCTACACCTTC TRBJ1-2 - TRBV6-1 -
CASSDREETGELFF TGTGCCAGCAGTGACCGGGAGGAAACCGGGGAGCTGTTTTTT TRBJ2-2 few TRBV25-1 TRBD2
CSASGQNLRETQYF TGCAGTGCTAGTGGACAGAACCTCCGGGAGACCCAGTACTTC TRBJ2-5 - TRBV20-1 -
CASSPWPRDEQYF TGTGCCAGCAGCCCCTGGCCCAGGGACGAGCAGTACTTC TRBJ2-7 - TRBV11-2 -
CASSSTYNEQFF TGTGCCAGCAGTTCAACCTACAATGAGCAGTTCTTC TRBJ2-1 once TRBV6-6 -
CATSPFGVRYGYTF TGTGCCACGTCGCCTTTCGGTGTGCGGTATGGCTACACCTTC TRBJ1-2 - TRBV3-1/TRBV3-2 -
CASSPRDREGNTEAFF TGTGCCAGCAGCCCCCGGGACAGGGAGGGGAACACTGAAGCTTTCTTT TRBJ1-1 - TRBV7-2 TRBD1
CASSYFGGTEAFF TGTGCCAGCAGTTACTTCGGGGGCACTGAAGCTTTCTTT TRBJ1-1 - TRBV6-5 -
CASSYPDGTGDNEQFF TGTGCCAGCAGTTACCCCGATGGGACAGGGGACAATGAGCAGTTCTTC TRBJ2-1 - TRBV6-2/TRBV6-3 TRBD1
CASSERTGLTPNNEQFF TGTGCCAGCAGCGAACGGACAGGACTGACTCCTAACAATGAGCAGTTCTTC TRBJ2-1 once TRBV7-8 TRBD1
CASSYSLPRGSYEQYF TGTGCCAGCAGTTACTCTCTGCCCAGGGGTTCCTACGAGCAGTACTTC TRBJ2-7 - TRBV6-5 -
CASSVAASTDLNYGYTF TGCGCCAGCAGCGTGGCGGCGTCGACAGATCTTAACTATGGCTACACCTTC TRBJ1-2 - TRBV5-1 -
CASSIGGIPSGANVLTF TGTGCCAGTAGTATTGGAGGGATTCCCTCTGGGGCCAACGTCCTGACTTTC TRBJ2-6 - TRBV19 -
CASTLGQENTEAFF TGTGCCAGCACCTTGGGACAGGAGAACACTGAAGCTTTCTTT TRBJ1-1 - TRBV28 TRBD1
CASSQRGLSYNEQFF TGTGCCAGCAGCCAAAGGGGTCTATCCTACAATGAGCAGTTCTTC TRBJ2-1 once TRBV3-1/TRBV3-2 -
CATHPGPSKLYNEQFF TGTGCCACCCACCCTGGGCCCTCAAAATTGTACAATGAGCAGTTCTTC TRBJ2-1 - TRBV24-1 -
CASRLSGTGDHEQYF TGTGCCAGCAGGCTCTCCGGGACAGGGGACCACGAGCAGTACTTC TRBJ2-7 - TRBV3-1/TRBV3-2 TRBD1
CASKPQPGYANTGELFF TGTGCCAGCAAACCTCAGCCGGGATACGCGAACACCGGGGAGCTGTTTTTT TRBJ2-2 few TRBV7-8 -